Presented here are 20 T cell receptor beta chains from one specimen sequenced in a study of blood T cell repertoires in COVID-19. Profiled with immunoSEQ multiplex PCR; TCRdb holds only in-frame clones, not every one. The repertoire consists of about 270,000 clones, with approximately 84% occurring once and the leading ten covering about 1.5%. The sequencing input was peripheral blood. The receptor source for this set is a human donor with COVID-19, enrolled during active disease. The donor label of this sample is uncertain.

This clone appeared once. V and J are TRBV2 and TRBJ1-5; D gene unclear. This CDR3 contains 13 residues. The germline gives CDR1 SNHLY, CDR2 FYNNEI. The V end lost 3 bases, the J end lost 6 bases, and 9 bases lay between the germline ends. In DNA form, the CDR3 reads TGTGCCAGCAGTGAGCAGTCGATTCAGCCCCAGCATTTT. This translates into CASSEQSIQPQHF.

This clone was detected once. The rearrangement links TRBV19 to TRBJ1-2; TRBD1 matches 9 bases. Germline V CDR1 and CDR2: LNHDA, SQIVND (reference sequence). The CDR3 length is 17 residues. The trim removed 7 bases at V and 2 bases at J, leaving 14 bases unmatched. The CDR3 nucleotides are TGTGCCAGTACCTCGGACAGGGGCACTCACCCGAACTATGGCTACACCTTC. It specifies CASTSDRGTHPNYGYTF.

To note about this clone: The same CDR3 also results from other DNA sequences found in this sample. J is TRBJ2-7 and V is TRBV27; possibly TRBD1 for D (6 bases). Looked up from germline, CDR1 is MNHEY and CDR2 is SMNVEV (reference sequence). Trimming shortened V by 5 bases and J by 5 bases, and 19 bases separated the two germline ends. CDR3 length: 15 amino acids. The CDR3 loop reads CASSLITGKEDEQYF. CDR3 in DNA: TGTGCCAGCAGTCTGATTACAGGGAAAGAGGACGAGCAGTACTTC.

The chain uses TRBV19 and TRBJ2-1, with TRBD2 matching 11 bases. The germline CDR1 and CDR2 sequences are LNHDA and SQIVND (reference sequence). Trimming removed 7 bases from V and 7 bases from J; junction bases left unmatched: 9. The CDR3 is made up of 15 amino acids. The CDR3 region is CASTATSGSYNEQFF. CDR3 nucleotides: TGTGCCAGTACCGCAACTAGCGGGAGTTATAATGAGCAGTTCTTC. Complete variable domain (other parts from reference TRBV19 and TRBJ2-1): DGGITQSPKYLFRKEGQNVTLSCEQNLNHDAMYWYRQDPGQGLRLIYYSQIVNDFQKGDIAEGYSVSREKKESFPLTVTSAQKNPTAFYLCASTATSGSYNEQFFGPGTRLTVL.

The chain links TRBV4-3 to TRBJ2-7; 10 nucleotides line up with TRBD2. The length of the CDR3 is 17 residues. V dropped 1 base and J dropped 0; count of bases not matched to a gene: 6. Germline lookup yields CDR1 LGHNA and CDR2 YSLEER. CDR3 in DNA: TGCGCCAGCAGCCAAGGTCCTAGCGGGAGAAGCTCCTACGAGCAGTACTTC. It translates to CASSQGPSGRSSYEQYF.

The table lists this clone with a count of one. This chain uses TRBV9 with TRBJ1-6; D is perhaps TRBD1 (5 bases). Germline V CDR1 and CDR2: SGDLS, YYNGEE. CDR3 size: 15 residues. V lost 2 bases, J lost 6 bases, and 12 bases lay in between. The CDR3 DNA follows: TGTGCCAGCAGCGTTAGATCGGACACTAATTCACCCCTCCACTTT. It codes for CASSVRSDTNSPLHF.

The CDR3 here is CACDLAGGGDEQFF. The DNA for the CDR3 is TGTGCCTGCGATCTAGCGGGAGGCGGCGATGAGCAGTTCTTC. The chain employs TRBV30 and TRBJ2-1; 11 bases match TRBD2. The CDR3 length is 14 residues. J lost 8 bases, V lost 6 bases, and 9 bases had no gene match. CDR1 is GTSNPN and CDR2 is SVGIG in the germline V gene (reference sequence).

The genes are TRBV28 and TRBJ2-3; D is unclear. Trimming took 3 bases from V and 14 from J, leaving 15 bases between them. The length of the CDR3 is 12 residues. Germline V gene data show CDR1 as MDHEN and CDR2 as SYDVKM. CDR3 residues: CASSLRALLPYF. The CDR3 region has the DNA TGTGCCAGCAGTTTGAGAGCGCTCTTGCCGTATTTT.

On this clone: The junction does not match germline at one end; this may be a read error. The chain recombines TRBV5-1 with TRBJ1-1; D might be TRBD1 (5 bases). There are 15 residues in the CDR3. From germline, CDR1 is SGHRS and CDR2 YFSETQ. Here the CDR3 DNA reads TGCGCCAGCAGCTTGAGGGCGGGGGAGAACGCTGAAGCTTTCTTT. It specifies CASSLRAGENAEAFF.

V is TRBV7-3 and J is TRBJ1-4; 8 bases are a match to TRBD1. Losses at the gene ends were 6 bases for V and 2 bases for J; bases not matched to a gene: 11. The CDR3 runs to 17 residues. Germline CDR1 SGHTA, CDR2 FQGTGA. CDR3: CASSPQGALGTNEKLFF. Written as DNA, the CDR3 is TGTGCCAGCAGTCCTCAGGGGGCGCTTGGGACTAATGAAAAACTGTTTTTT.

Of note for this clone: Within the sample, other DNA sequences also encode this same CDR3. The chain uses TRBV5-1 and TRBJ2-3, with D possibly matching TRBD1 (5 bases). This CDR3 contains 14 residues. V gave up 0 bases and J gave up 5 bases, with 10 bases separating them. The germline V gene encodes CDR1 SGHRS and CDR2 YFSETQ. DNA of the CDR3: TGCGCCAGCAGCTTGGGCCAGGGTGGAGATACGCAGTATTTT. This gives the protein CASSLGQGGDTQYF.

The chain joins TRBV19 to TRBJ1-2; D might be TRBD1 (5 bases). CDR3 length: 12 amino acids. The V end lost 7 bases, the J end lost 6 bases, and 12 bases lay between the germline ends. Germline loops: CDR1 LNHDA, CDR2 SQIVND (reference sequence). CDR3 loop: CASKKSRDGYTF. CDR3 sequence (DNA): TGTGCCAGTAAAAAGTCCAGGGATGGCTACACCTTC.

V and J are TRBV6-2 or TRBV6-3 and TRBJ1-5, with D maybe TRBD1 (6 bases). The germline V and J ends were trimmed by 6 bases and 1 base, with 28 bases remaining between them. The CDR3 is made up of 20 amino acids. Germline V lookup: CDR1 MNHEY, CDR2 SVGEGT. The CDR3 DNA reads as TGTGCCAGCAGCACCAGCGGCAGGGGTTTTAGCCGTCCCAGCAATCAGCCCCAGCATTTT. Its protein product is CASSTSGRGFSRPSNQPQHF.

Written as DNA, the CDR3 is TGTGCCAGCAGAACTTGGGCGGGGGGAACTAATGAAAAACTGTTTTTT. It translates to CASRTWAGGTNEKLFF. V is TRBV5-6 and J is TRBJ1-4; TRBD1 is a possible D gene (5 bases). The CDR3 runs 16 residues. Germline CDR1 SGHDT, CDR2 YYEEEE. V lost 5 bases to trimming and J lost 1 base, with 15 bases between them. Using reference TRBV5-6 and TRBJ1-4 for the parts outside the CDR3, the full variable domain is DAGVTQSPTHLIKTRGQQVTLRCSPKSGHDTVSWYQQALGQGPQFIFQYYEEEERQRGNFPDRFSGHQFPNYSSELNVNALLLGDSALYLCASRTWAGGTNEKLFFGSGTQLSVL.

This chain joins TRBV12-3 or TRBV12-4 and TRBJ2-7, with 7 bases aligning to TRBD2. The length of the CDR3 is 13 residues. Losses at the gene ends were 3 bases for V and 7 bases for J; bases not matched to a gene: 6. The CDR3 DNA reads TGTGCCAGCAGTTTGGGGATAGCGGGTGAGCAGTACTTC. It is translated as CASSLGIAGEQYF.

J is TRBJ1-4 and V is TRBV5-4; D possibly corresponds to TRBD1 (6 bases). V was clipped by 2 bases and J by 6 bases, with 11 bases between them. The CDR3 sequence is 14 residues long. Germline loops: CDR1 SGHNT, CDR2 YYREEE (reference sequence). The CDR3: CASSLQGTDEKLFF. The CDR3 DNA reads TGTGCCAGCAGCTTACAGGGTACCGATGAAAAACTGTTTTTT.

CDR3 DNA: TGTGCCAGTAGGGGGACAGGGGACAATGAGCAGTTCTTC. This translates into CASRGTGDNEQFF. The V call is TRBV19, the J call TRBJ2-1; 10 nucleotides line up with TRBD1. The CDR3 runs to 13 residues. The V segment lost 6 bases and the J segment 5 bases; nucleotides outside the gene matches: 1. From germline, CDR1 is LNHDA and CDR2 SQIVND (reference sequence).

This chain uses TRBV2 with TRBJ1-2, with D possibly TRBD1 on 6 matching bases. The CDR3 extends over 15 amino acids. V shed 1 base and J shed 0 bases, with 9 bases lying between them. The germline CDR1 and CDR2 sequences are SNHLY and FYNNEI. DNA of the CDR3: TGTGCCAGCAGTGAAGGGGGGCGAGCTAACTATGGCTACACCTTC. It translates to CASSEGGRANYGYTF.

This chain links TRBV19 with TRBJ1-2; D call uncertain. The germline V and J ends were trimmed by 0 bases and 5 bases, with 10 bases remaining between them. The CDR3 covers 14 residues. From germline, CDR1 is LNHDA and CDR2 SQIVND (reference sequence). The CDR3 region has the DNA TGTGCCAGTAGTATAGATTCCCAGGAATATGGCTACACCTTC. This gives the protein CASSIDSQEYGYTF.

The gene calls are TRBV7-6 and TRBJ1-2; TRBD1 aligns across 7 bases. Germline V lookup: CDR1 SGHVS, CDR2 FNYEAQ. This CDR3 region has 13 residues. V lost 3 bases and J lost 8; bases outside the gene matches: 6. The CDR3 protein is CASSLAQGDGYTF. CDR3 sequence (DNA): TGTGCCAGCAGCTTGGCTCAGGGGGACGGCTACACCTTC.